This passage covers 7 T cell receptor beta chains from one sample sequenced in a study of CD8 T cells in ankylosing spondylitis. MiXCR was run by TCRdb on the 5' RACE reads, yielding one entry per CDR3 protein. Of some 52,000 distinct CDR3 sequences listed, 7.4% are singletons. Sequenced material: blood, either unsorted or a sorted T cell fraction (not recorded which). Every receptor here comes from a female donor with ankylosing spondylitis or in good health (not recorded which).

The chain recombines TRBV4-2 with TRBJ1-4; D possibly corresponds to TRBD1 (5 bases). The CDR3 length is 20 residues. Germline V gives CDR1 LGHNA, CDR2 YNFKEQ. V was clipped by 4 bases and J by 6 bases, with 30 bases between them. DNA of the CDR3: TGTGCCAGCAGCCGGTCGCCGTTTATGGGGCGCACGGGTGTTGATGAAAAACTGTTTTTT. It codes for CASSRSPFMGRTGVDEKLFF.

This clonotype was seen ten or more times. The chain links TRBV5-1 to TRBJ1-2; D gene uncertain. The V end lost 0 bases, the J end lost 8 bases, and 8 bases lay between the germline ends. The CDR3 has 12 amino acids. Germline V lookup: CDR1 SGHRS, CDR2 YFSETQ. The CDR3 loop is CASSLAGWGYTF. In nucleotides, the CDR3 is TGCGCCAGCAGCTTGGCTGGCTGGGGCTACACCTTC. The complete variable domain, with remaining parts taken from reference TRBV5-1 and TRBJ1-2, reads KAGVTQTPRYLIKTRGQQVTLSCSPISGHRSVSWYQQTPGQGLQFLFEYFSETQRNKGNFPGRFSGRQFSNSRSEMNVSTLELGDSALYLCASSLAGWGYTFGSGTRLTVV.

Worth noting for this clonotype: A clone one base away is much larger, so this may be a read error. CDR3 residues: CASSLEVYNGQFF. The CDR3 DNA is TGTGCCAGCAGCTTAGAAGTGTACAATGGGCAGTTCTTC. The chain has TRBV11-2 and TRBJ2-1; D not resolved. The CDR3 spans 13 residues. Germline V CDR1 and CDR2: SGHAT, FQNNGV.

This clonotype came up many times. V usage is TRBV10-3 and J usage is TRBJ1-1, with D tentatively TRBD1 (5 bases). The CDR3 has 13 residues. Germline V gene sequence: CDR1 ENHRY, CDR2 SYGVKD. The V end lost 7 bases, the J end lost 2 bases, and 11 bases lay between the germline ends. The CDR3 DNA follows: TGTGCCATCAACCCGGGACGTAACACTGAAGCTTTCTTT. As protein: CAINPGRNTEAFF.

In its sample, this clonotype was seen many times. The CDR3 loop reads CASSVAPSNTEAFF. In nucleotides, the CDR3 is TGTGCCAGCAGCGTAGCTCCCTCGAACACTGAAGCTTTCTTT. The chain links TRBV9 to TRBJ1-1; D remains unclear. V lost 0 bases and J lost 1, with 7 bases in between. The CDR3 length is 14 residues. Germline V gives CDR1 SGDLS, CDR2 YYNGEE.

This clonotype was counted ten times or more. The chain links TRBV20-1 to TRBJ2-5; D might be TRBD1 (5 bases). CDR1 is DFQATT, CDR2 SNEGSKA, per germline (reference sequence). The CDR3 extends over 13 amino acids. V was clipped by 2 bases and J by 3 bases, with 10 bases between them. For the CDR3, the DNA is TGCAGTGCTAGAAAGGGGATCAAAGAGACCCAGTACTTC. It translates to CSARKGIKETQYF.

This clonotype was counted many times. V and J are TRBV3-1 and TRBJ1-1; no firm D call. Trimming took off 2 bases at V and 5 bases at J, with 12 bases between the two ends. CDR3 length: 14 amino acids. CDR1 is LGHDT, CDR2 YNNKEL, per germline (reference sequence). The CDR3 DNA reads TGTGCCAGCAGCCAAAGAGACGCGGGGACTGAAGCTTTCTTT. Residues: CASSQRDAGTEAFF. The full variable domain, in which reference TRBV3-1 and TRBJ1-1 provide the parts outside the CDR3, is DTAVSQTPKYLVTQMGNDKSIKCEQNLGHDTMYWYKQDSKKFLKIMFSYNNKELIINETVPNRFSPKSPDKAHLNLHINSLELGDSAVYFCASSQRDAGTEAFFGQGTRLTVV.